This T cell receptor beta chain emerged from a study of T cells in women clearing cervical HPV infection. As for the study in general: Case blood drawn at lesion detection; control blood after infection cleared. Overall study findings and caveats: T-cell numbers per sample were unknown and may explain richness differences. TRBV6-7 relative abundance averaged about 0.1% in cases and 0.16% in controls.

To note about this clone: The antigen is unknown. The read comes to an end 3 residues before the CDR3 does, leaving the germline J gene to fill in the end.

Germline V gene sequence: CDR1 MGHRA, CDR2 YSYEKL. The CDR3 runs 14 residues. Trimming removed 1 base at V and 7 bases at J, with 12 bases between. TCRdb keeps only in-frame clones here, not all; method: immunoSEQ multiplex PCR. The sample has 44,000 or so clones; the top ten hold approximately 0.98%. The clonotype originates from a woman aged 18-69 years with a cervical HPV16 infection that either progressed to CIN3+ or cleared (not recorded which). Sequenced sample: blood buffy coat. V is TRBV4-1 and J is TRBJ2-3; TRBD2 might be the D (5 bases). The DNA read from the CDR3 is TGCGCCAGCAGCCAAGTGACTTCGGGGAATACG. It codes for CASSQVTSGNT. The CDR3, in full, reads CASSQVTSGNTQYF.